A selection of T cell receptor beta chains follows, all from one sample in a study of response to subunit inactivated influenza vaccine. TCRdb fed the RT-PCR reads into MiXCR, producing one record per CDR3 protein. The sample consists of 450,000 to 500,000 distinct CDR3 sequences, approximately 11% of them appearing once. The material sequenced was PBMCs from blood, taken more than 35 days after vaccination. The receptors were gathered from a man aged 45-65 years who received an inactivated influenza vaccine. Each CDR3 is given with its conserved first and last residue. The order of the fields is CDR3 DNA, CDR3 protein, clone size, J gene, D gene, V gene. The D gene is left open where the match is weak. Clone size, where shown, is once, few, many, or a class for clones that have expanded.

TGTGCCAGCAGTTTAGCGTCTTGGTCCGGGGAGCTGTTTTTT | CASSLASWSGELFF | few | TRBJ2-2 | - | TRBV12-3/TRBV12-4
TGCAGTGCTAGTGGGAGGGTTAAAACCAATGAGCAGTTCTTC | CSASGRVKTNEQFF | few | TRBJ2-1 | TRBD2 | TRBV20-1
TGTGCCAGCAGTAAAGGGTTGAACGCGGACACTGAAGCTTTCTTT | CASSKGLNADTEAFF | few | TRBJ1-1 | - | TRBV12-3/TRBV12-4
TGTGCCAGCAGCCTTCTTGGTACTGGGGGAACTGAAGCTTTCTTT | CASSLLGTGGTEAFF | few | TRBJ1-1 | - | TRBV27
TGCAGCGTATCACAGGCCAACGTCCTGACTTTC | CSVSQANVLTF | few | TRBJ2-6 | - | TRBV29-1
TGCAGTGCTAGAGATACCGGGACAGAGCGGTTCTTC | CSARDTGTERFF | few | TRBJ2-1 | TRBD1 | TRBV20-1
TGTGCCAGCAGTTTAGTTACAGGCACTGAAGCTTTCTTT | CASSLVTGTEAFF | many | TRBJ1-1 | - | TRBV12-3/TRBV12-4
TGCAGTGCTAGAGCTCTAGCGGGCATCAATGAGCAGTTCTTC | CSARALAGINEQFF | many | TRBJ2-1 | TRBD2 | TRBV20-1
TGTGCCAGCAGTTTCGCCAGGGTTGAAAAACTGTTTTTT | CASSFARVEKLFF | - | TRBJ1-4 | - | TRBV12-3/TRBV12-4
TGTGCCAGCAGCCCAGACACAGTGGAGACCCAGTACTTC | CASSPDTVETQYF | - | TRBJ2-5 | - | TRBV7-9
TGTGCCAGCAGCTTGAGAAGGACAGGGAACACCGGGGAGCTGTTTTTT | CASSLRRTGNTGELFF | many | TRBJ2-2 | TRBD1 | TRBV5-6
TGCGCCAGCGCGTCCTACAATGAGCAGTTCTTC | CASASYNEQFF | few | TRBJ2-1 | - | TRBV5-1
TGTGCCAGCAGCGTTAACAGGGAGACAGCTGGGGCCAACGTCCTGACTTTC | CASSVNRETAGANVLTF | many | TRBJ2-6 | - | TRBV9
TGTGCCAGCAGGGACAGGGATAATTCACCCCTCCACTTT | CASRDRDNSPLHF | many | TRBJ1-6 | TRBD1 | TRBV12-3/TRBV12-4
TGCAGCGCGGTAGCGGGAAACACAGATACGCAGTATTTT | CSAVAGNTDTQYF | few | TRBJ2-3 | TRBD2 | TRBV20-1
TGCGCCAGCAGGAGACTAGCGGGAGCAGATACGCAGTATTTT | CASRRLAGADTQYF | - | TRBJ2-3 | TRBD2 | TRBV5-1
TGCGCCAGCAGTAGGTTTCAGCCGGGACAGGGTAGAGATACGCAGTATTTT | CASSRFQPGQGRDTQYF | many | TRBJ2-3 | TRBD1 | TRBV5-1
TGTGCCAGCAGAACGGGATTTGTGAATACGCAGTATTTT | CASRTGFVNTQYF | - | TRBJ2-3 | - | TRBV28
TGTGCCAGCAGTGGCCCCGGTGGGCAGTTCTTC | CASSGPGGQFF | - | TRBJ2-1 | - | TRBV3-1
TGCAGTGCTAGCTACAGCGGCTACTATGGCTACACCTTC | CSASYSGYYGYTF | few | TRBJ1-2 | - | TRBV20-1
TGCGCCAGCAGCTTGGGGACAGGGGAGTACGAGCAGTACTTC | CASSLGTGEYEQYF | many | TRBJ2-7 | TRBD1 | TRBV5-1
TGCAGTGCTAGAGCCCAAGGACAGGGATATAATTCACCCCTCCACTTT | CSARAQGQGYNSPLHF | few | TRBJ1-6 | TRBD1 | TRBV20-1
TGCGCCAGCAGCCAAGCTTCCGGGACAGGGACCGGGGAGCTGTTTTTT | CASSQASGTGTGELFF | few | TRBJ2-2 | TRBD1 | TRBV4-3
TGCGCCAGCCGGGTCGGACCCGCCTACGAGCAGTACTTC | CASRVGPAYEQYF | - | TRBJ2-7 | - | TRBV5-1